This T cell receptor beta chain was recovered during a study of blood T cell repertoires in COVID-19. The authors' processing: Nucleated cell counts were estimated from reference gene primer amplification. Using immunoSEQ multiplex PCR, the repertoire was profiled, and TCRdb retains in-frame clones only, with some absent. V, J and clone size were drawn from that table, and D and trimming were deduced from the DNA. The sample records about 150,000 clones, roughly 80% being singletons. Germline values: CDR1 MNHEY, CDR2 SVGEGT. The V and J ends lost 6 bases and 5 bases respectively, with 10 bases between them. This CDR3 contains 13 residues.

Input material: peripheral blood. The chain has TRBV6-2 or TRBV6-3 and TRBJ2-2; D possibly corresponds to TRBD2 (5 bases). This clonotype was sampled from a human donor in a cohort sampled during active COVID-19. CDR3 amino acids: CASSPRETGELFF. The CDR3 coding sequence is TGTGCCAGCAGCCCACGGGAAACCGGGGAGCTGTTTTTT.